The 16 T cell receptor beta chains presented below share a single source sample, sequenced in a study of blood T cells in healthy people across ages. It was with a sample-barcoded 5' primer and a J-beta primer mix that a second PCR of roughly 7 to 12 cycles was run. TCRdb reanalysed the 5' RACE reads using MiXCR and keeps one entry per CDR3 protein. The sample yields approximately 780,000 distinct CDR3 sequences, around 25% seen once. This sample was shared with a second study, whose subject was T cells of mothers and their children.

The sequenced sample was blood. These receptors came from a boy aged 10-17 years in good health.

The J gene is TRBJ1-1, the V gene TRBV7-2, with D possibly being TRBD1 (5 bases). Germline values: CDR1 SGHTA, CDR2 FQGNSA. V was cut by 9 bases and J by 4 bases, with 18 bases left in between. The CDR3 is 14 residues long. The CDR3 loop reads CARQEVPGVTEAFF. CDR3 DNA sequence: TGTGCCAGGCAGGAAGTCCCGGGGGTCACTGAAGCTTTCTTT.

The chain recombines TRBV5-1 with TRBJ2-2; D perhaps matches TRBD1 (6 bases). Trimming removed 1 base at V and 4 bases at J, with 8 bases between. Germline CDR1 reads SGHRS; CDR2 reads YFSETQ. This CDR3 has 14 amino acids. The CDR3 bases are TGCGCCAGCAGCTTGATCAGGGGCACCGGGGAGCTGTTTTTT. It specifies CASSLIRGTGELFF.

This chain joins TRBV5-1 and TRBJ1-1; tentative D call: TRBD1 (5 bases). Germline assignment: CDR1 SGHRS and CDR2 YFSETQ. This CDR3 has 14 amino acids. The V end lost 4 bases, the J end lost 5 bases, and 15 bases lay between the germline ends. The CDR3 spells CASSPRDGITEAFF. In DNA form, the CDR3 reads TGCGCCAGCAGCCCCAGGGACGGTATAACTGAAGCTTTCTTT.

This clonotype was found a few times. The chain uses TRBV12-3 or TRBV12-4 and TRBJ2-1; TRBD2 matches 7 bases. After removal of 3 bases from V and 5 bases from J, the junction contained 7 bases not matched to a gene. CDR3 length: 15 residues. CDR3 nucleotides: TGTGCCAGCAGTTTTAGTGGCGGGGGTCACAATGAGCAGTTCTTC. Protein product: CASSFSGGGHNEQFF.

V is TRBV7-9 and J is TRBJ1-4; 7 bases are shared with TRBD1. Trimming removed 5 bases from V and 8 bases from J; junction bases left unmatched: 8. Germline CDR1 is SEHNR and CDR2 is FQNEAQ (reference sequence). The CDR3 is 14 residues long. In nucleotides, the CDR3 is TGTGCCAGCAGCGACCGACAGGGAAACGAAAAACTGTTTTTT. Protein product: CASSDRQGNEKLFF. Complete variable domain (other parts from reference TRBV7-9 and TRBJ1-4): DTGVSQNPRHKITKRGQNVTFRCDPISEHNRLYWYRQTLGQGPEFLTYFQNEAQLEKSRLLSDRFSAERPKGSFSTLEIQRTEQGDSAMYLCASSDRQGNEKLFFGSGTQLSVL.

The table lists this clonotype with a few counts. V gene TRBV20-1 combines with J gene TRBJ2-5; perhaps TRBD2 as D (5 bases). The CDR3 contains 15 residues. The germline V gene has CDR1 DFQATT and CDR2 SNEGSKA (reference sequence). V was pared by 0 bases and J by 2 bases, with 13 bases between. The CDR3 nucleotides are TGCAGTGCTAGAGATCCCCTGAGGGCTCAAGAGACCCAGTACTTC. Amino acid sequence: CSARDPLRAQETQYF.

The J gene is TRBJ2-7, the V gene TRBV6-2 or TRBV6-3; D tentatively reads TRBD1 or TRBD2 (5 bases each). CDR1 and CDR2 (germline): MNHEY, SVGEGT. Trimming took 5 bases from V and 0 from J, leaving 14 bases between them. The CDR3 has 15 amino acids. The CDR3: CASSGPGRASYEQYF. CDR3 in DNA: TGTGCCAGCAGTGGTCCGGGACGGGCCTCCTACGAGCAGTACTTC.

This clonotype showed up just a few times. The chain joins TRBV20-1 to TRBJ1-3; no reliable D call. Between the trimmed V and J ends, which lost 1 base and 0 bases, there was a span of 7 bases. The CDR3 loop spans 14 amino acids. Germline loops: CDR1 DFQATT, CDR2 SNEGSKA (reference sequence). The CDR3 region is CSARVANSGNTIYF. DNA for the CDR3: TGCAGTGCTAGAGTCGCAAACTCTGGAAACACCATATATTTT.

This rearrangement joins TRBV7-2 to TRBJ1-1, with a possible D match to TRBD1 (5 bases). The V end lost 4 bases, the J end lost 4 bases, and 19 bases lay between the germline ends. This CDR3 comprises 16 residues. Germline V gene sequence: CDR1 SGHTA, CDR2 FQGNSA. CDR3 amino acids: CASSYYSGTQTTEAFF. The DNA for the CDR3 is TGTGCCAGCAGCTACTACTCCGGGACCCAGACCACTGAAGCTTTCTTT.

The chain uses TRBV7-6 and TRBJ1-2, with D perhaps matching TRBD1 (6 bases). Germline V CDR1 and CDR2: SGHVS, FNYEAQ. The V end was cut by 6 bases, the J end by 4 bases, with 27 bases between. This CDR3 contains 18 residues. The chain's CDR3 is CASRPPRRGAVGGYGYTF. The CDR3 region has the DNA TGTGCCAGCAGACCTCCCCGGCGGGGGGCTGTCGGAGGCTATGGCTACACCTTC.

This clonotype was counted only a few times. The chain recombines TRBV20-1 with TRBJ1-2; TRBD1 matches 10 bases. Germline V gene lookup returns CDR1 DFQATT and CDR2 SNEGSKA (reference sequence). CDR3 length: 16 residues. The V gene end was trimmed by 1 base and the J gene end by 6 bases; junction bases not matched to a gene: 11. The CDR3 sequence is CSARAAVGQGTDGYTF. The DNA of the CDR3 is TGCAGTGCTAGAGCTGCTGTGGGACAGGGGACCGATGGCTACACCTTC.

This clonotype was observed a few times. The V gene is TRBV20-1, the J gene TRBJ1-6; 8 positions match TRBD1. After removal of 0 bases from V and 6 bases from J, the junction contained 13 bases not matched to a gene. The CDR3 consists of 18 residues. Germline values: CDR1 DFQATT, CDR2 SNEGSKA (reference sequence). The DNA of the CDR3 is TGCAGTGCTAGAGATGACAGGGGTCCTCCAAACATTAATTCACCCCTCCACTTT. Translated, it gives CSARDDRGPPNINSPLHF.

Only a few counts were recorded for this clonotype. The chain recombines TRBV5-5 with TRBJ1-4; D is ambiguous. The V gene lost 1 base and the J gene lost 6 bases, with 13 bases spanning the gap. Germline loops: CDR1 SGHKS, CDR2 YYEKEE (reference sequence). The CDR3 is 15 amino acids. The CDR3 here is CASSLIGQDDEKLFF. The CDR3, as DNA: TGTGCCAGCAGCTTGATTGGGCAAGACGATGAAAAACTGTTTTTT.

This chain joins TRBV7-9 and TRBJ2-5; perhaps TRBD1 as D (5 bases). The J call may be in error: the DNA end matches TRBJ2-1 better. The CDR3 totals 15 residues. The germline V gene encodes CDR1 SEHNR and CDR2 FQNEAQ (reference sequence). CDR3 sequence reads: CASSFWQGIVNEQFF. The CDR3 nucleotides are TGTGCCAGCAGCTTCTGGCAGGGTATAGTAAATGAGCAGTTCTTC.

In its sample, this clonotype was seen a few times. CDR3 sequence (DNA): TGTGCCAGTAGTACCCAGACAGTTTCACCCCTCCACTTT. Protein: CASSTQTVSPLHF. This rearrangement joins TRBV19 to TRBJ1-6; D perhaps matches TRBD1 (5 bases). The CDR3 has 13 amino acids. CDR1 and CDR2 from the germline V gene are LNHDA and SQIVND (reference sequence). V was cut by 4 bases and J by 9 bases, with 10 bases left in between.

The chain combines TRBV10-3 with TRBJ1-1, with D uncertain. Germline CDR1 and CDR2: ENHRY and SYGVKD. Between the trimmed V and J ends, which lost 6 bases and 4 bases, there was a span of 9 bases. The CDR3 runs to 12 residues. In nucleotides, the CDR3 is TGTGCCATCAGGGGAGGAAGCACTGAAGCTTTCTTT. Its translation is CAIRGGSTEAFF.